The next 29 T cell receptor beta chains were all read from a single sample in a study of identical twins. TCRdb re-called the 5' RACE reads through MiXCR, storing one row per CDR3 protein. The profile covers some 500,000 distinct CDR3 sequences, with approximately 9.6% appearing a single time and roughly 3% taken by the ten largest. This same sample was also part of a study on yellow fever vaccine responses in identical twins.

Sample: PBMCs. These receptors came from a woman aged 18-30 years in good health.

This clonotype was observed a few times. This chain connects TRBV12-3 or TRBV12-4 to TRBJ2-5; 7 positions agree with TRBD2. This CDR3 comprises 15 residues. The V and J ends lost 6 bases and 1 base, in that order; junction bases with no gene match: 8. The CDR3, as DNA: TGTGCCAGCAGGGGGCTAGCGGAGTCCCAAGAGACCCAGTACTTC. Encoded protein: CASRGLAESQETQYF.

This clonotype was detected ten times or more. The V and J genes are TRBV11-2 and TRBJ2-7; D perhaps matches TRBD2 (7 bases). The germline V gene has CDR1 SGHAT and CDR2 FQNNGV. V lost 6 bases, J lost 2 bases, and 26 bases lay in between. This CDR3 contains 18 residues. The CDR3: CASRGQSRGKRDAYEQYF. In DNA form, the CDR3 reads TGTGCCAGCAGGGGACAAAGTAGGGGAAAGCGGGATGCCTACGAGCAGTACTTC. The full variable domain, in which reference TRBV11-2 and TRBJ2-7 provide the parts outside the CDR3, is EAGVAQSPRYKIIEKRQSVAFWCNPISGHATLYWYQQILGQGPKLLIQFQNNGVVDDSQLPKDRFSAERLKGVDSTLKIQPAKLEDSAVYLCASRGQSRGKRDAYEQYFGPGTRLTVT.

V is TRBV7-2 and J is TRBJ2-1; the D call may be TRBD1 or TRBD2 (5 bases each). V was shortened by 5 bases and J by 5 bases, with 19 bases between the two germline ends. The CDR3 is 16 residues long. In germline, CDR1 is SGHTA, CDR2 FQGNSA. DNA for the CDR3: TGTGCCAGCAGCCCCCAGCCCGGGACCCTAAACAATGAGCAGTTCTTC. It specifies CASSPQPGTLNNEQFF.

In this sample, this clonotype turned up many times. This sequence joins TRBV29-1 and TRBJ1-5, with 8 bases identical to TRBD1. In germline, CDR1 is SQVTM, CDR2 ANQGSEA. There are 14 residues in the CDR3. The V segment lost 4 bases and the J segment 3 bases; nucleotides outside the gene matches: 5. CDR3 sequence: CSVAGTGNNQPQHF. In nucleotides, the CDR3 is TGCAGCGTTGCCGGGACAGGTAACAATCAGCCCCAGCATTTT.

Many counts were recorded for this clonotype. The chain links TRBV7-8 to TRBJ1-5, with D perhaps TRBD1 (6 bases). Germline V lookup: CDR1 SGHVS, CDR2 FQNEAQ. The CDR3 is 14 amino acids. V shed 3 bases and J shed 3 bases, with 9 bases lying between them. CDR3 loop: CASSLDSPNQPQHF. The CDR3 DNA reads as TGTGCCAGCAGCTTGGACAGCCCCAATCAGCCCCAGCATTTT.

The V gene is TRBV3-1, the J gene TRBJ1-2; D is unresolved. The V end was cut by 4 bases, the J end by 9 bases, with 9 bases between. Germline CDR1 is LGHDT and CDR2 is YNNKEL (reference sequence). CDR3 length: 11 residues. CDR3 sequence (DNA): TGTGCCAGCAGCCGGCAGATGAGCTACACCTTC. Protein product: CASSRQMSYTF.

This rearrangement joins TRBV7-8 to TRBJ2-1; 7 positions match TRBD1. V lost 3 bases and J lost 0; bases outside the gene matches: 5. The CDR3 has 16 residues. In germline, CDR1 is SGHVS, CDR2 FQNEAQ. DNA of the CDR3: TGTGCCAGCAGCTTGTCTAGGGACAGCTCCTACAATGAGCAGTTCTTC. The encoded protein is CASSLSRDSSYNEQFF.

This clonotype was detected ten times or more. The chain is built from TRBV4-3 and TRBJ1-1; D is ambiguous. CDR3 length: 15 amino acids. The V and J ends lost 2 bases and 1 base respectively, with 11 bases between them. Looked up from germline, CDR1 is LGHNA and CDR2 is YSLEER. The CDR3 nucleotides read TGCGCCAGCAGCCAACAAACAGCTACGAACACTGAAGCTTTCTTT. This sequence encodes CASSQQTATNTEAFF.

This clonotype was seen more than once but under ten times. This sequence joins TRBV20-1 and TRBJ1-2; possibly TRBD1 for D (6 bases). V lost 0 bases, J lost 4 bases, and 18 bases lay in between. The CDR3 length is 16 residues. CDR1 and CDR2 from the germline V gene are DFQATT and SNEGSKA (reference sequence). CDR3 nucleotides: TGCAGTGCTAGAGATCCGACAGGCGCCTTACTCTATGGCTACACCTTC. Its protein is CSARDPTGALLYGYTF.

This chain joins TRBV13 and TRBJ2-5; 12 bases match TRBD2. This CDR3 region has 18 residues. Germline V gene data show CDR1 as PRHDT and CDR2 as FYEKMQ (reference sequence). The trim removed 5 bases at V and 5 bases at J, leaving 15 bases unmatched. The CDR3 DNA follows: TGTGCCAGCAGCCATGCGTGGCTAGCGGGAGGGGGTTTGGAGACCCAGTACTTC. Its protein product is CASSHAWLAGGGLETQYF.

This clonotype was counted ten times or more. V gene TRBV2 combines with J gene TRBJ2-3; D uncertain. The CDR3 spans 14 residues. V lost 2 bases and J 2 bases, leaving 8 bases between the germline ends. CDR1 SNHLY and CDR2 FYNNEI come from the germline V gene. This chain's CDR3 is CASSEPPDTDTQYF. DNA for the CDR3: TGTGCCAGCAGTGAACCCCCGGACACAGATACGCAGTATTTT.

This clonotype was seen many times. This chain connects TRBV28 to TRBJ2-7; TRBD1 is a possible D gene (6 bases). CDR1 MDHEN and CDR2 SYDVKM come from the germline V gene. V was trimmed by 5 bases and J by 3 bases, leaving 23 bases between them. CDR3 length: 17 amino acids. CDR3 nucleotides: TGTGCCAGCAGTGGCACCCGGGATTGGGACATCCTCTACGAGCAGTACTTC. As protein: CASSGTRDWDILYEQYF.

The chain carries TRBV12-3 or TRBV12-4 and TRBJ2-4; the match to TRBD2 covers 12 bases. The CDR3 spans 20 residues. With V trimmed by 4 bases and J by 7 bases, 20 bases remained unmatched. CDR3 nucleotide sequence: TGTGCCAGCAGTTCCGCCTTTACCCAAAGACTAGCGGGAGATCCCAACATTCAGTACTTC. Translating gives CASSSAFTQRLAGDPNIQYF.

This clonotype has ten or more counts. The CDR3 reads CASSLSLQGRELFF. DNA of the CDR3: TGTGCCAGCAGCTTATCCTTACAGGGAAGGGAACTGTTTTTT. The chain has TRBV7-2 and TRBJ1-4; a weak D match, TRBD1 (6 bases). The V gene lost 2 bases and the J gene lost 12 bases, with 16 bases spanning the gap. The CDR3 covers 14 residues. Germline CDR1 SGHTA, CDR2 FQGNSA.

This clonotype was seen many times. The V and J genes are TRBV28 and TRBJ2-7, with D perhaps assigned TRBD1 or TRBD2 (5 bases each). V was clipped by 5 bases and J by 2 bases, with 22 bases between them. The CDR3 is made up of 17 amino acids. Germline V gene sequence: CDR1 MDHEN, CDR2 SYDVKM. The CDR3 coding sequence is TGTGCCAGCAGTCTCCTCGTAACCAGGGAGAGCACCTACGAGCAGTACTTC. This sequence encodes CASSLLVTRESTYEQYF.

The chain combines TRBV7-9 with TRBJ1-1, with TRBD1 as a possible D gene (6 bases). The germline V gene has CDR1 SEHNR and CDR2 FQNEAQ (reference sequence). CDR3 length: 15 amino acids. The germline V and J ends were trimmed by 11 bases and 6 bases, with 25 bases remaining between them. In DNA form, the CDR3 reads TGTGCCGGCCAATCCCTCGGGGGCGGTGACTCTGAAGCTTTCTTT. Residues: CAGQSLGGGDSEAFF. Supplemented by reference TRBV7-9 and TRBJ1-1, the full variable domain reads DTGVSQNPRHKITKRGQNVTFRCDPISEHNRLYWYRQTLGQGPEFLTYFQNEAQLEKSRLLSDRFSAERPKGSFSTLEIQRTEQGDSAMYLCAGQSLGGGDSEAFFGQGTRLTVV.

The chain has TRBV5-1 and TRBJ1-2; 7 bases map to TRBD1. J was trimmed by 2 bases and V by 6 bases; bases with no gene match: 7. This CDR3 contains 14 residues. The germline CDR1 and CDR2 sequences are SGHRS and YFSETQ. This chain's CDR3 is CASTWRGQNYGYTF. The CDR3 DNA follows: TGCGCCAGCACCTGGAGGGGACAGAACTATGGCTACACCTTC.

This clonotype was detected ten times or more. The J gene is TRBJ1-6, the V gene TRBV5-1; no definite D call. Germline CDR1 SGHRS, CDR2 YFSETQ. The CDR3 extends over 14 amino acids. Trimming took off 0 bases at V and 4 bases at J, with 5 bases between the two ends. DNA of the CDR3: TGCGCCAGCAGCTTGGCAGAATATAATTCACCCCTCCACTTT. Its protein is CASSLAEYNSPLHF.

In its sample, this clonotype was seen many times. The CDR3 DNA is TGCGCCAGCACGTTTCTAGCGGGGGGGCAGGTAGAGACCCAGTACTTC. Residues: CASTFLAGGQVETQYF. The rearrangement uses TRBV10-2 and TRBJ2-5, with TRBD2 identical over 12 bases. Germline CDR1 is WSHSY and CDR2 is SAAADI. CDR3 length: 16 amino acids. V lost 7 bases to trimming and J lost 4 bases; unmatched junction nucleotides: 10.

In its sample, this clonotype was seen a few times. The rearrangement links TRBV6-5 to TRBJ2-7, with TRBD1 as a possible D gene (6 bases). The V gene lost 2 bases and the J gene lost 4 bases, with 12 bases spanning the gap. The CDR3 length is 14 residues. The germline CDR1 and CDR2 sequences are MNHEY and SVGAGI. CDR3 in amino acids: CASSYRPGAYEQYF. The CDR3 DNA is TGTGCCAGCAGTTACCGGCCAGGGGCTTACGAGCAGTACTTC.

The chain employs TRBV7-2 and TRBJ2-1; TRBD2 matches at 16 bases. Trimming took 4 bases from V and 7 from J; bases not matched to a gene: 7. The CDR3 totals 17 residues. In germline, CDR1 is SGHTA, CDR2 FQGNSA. Here the CDR3 DNA reads TGTGCCAGCAGCTCCGGAGGGACTAGCGGGGGGGCGAATGAGCAGTTCTTC. As protein: CASSSGGTSGGANEQFF.

This clonotype was counted between two and nine times. This chain links TRBV5-6 with TRBJ2-3; D perhaps matches TRBD1 (6 bases). The CDR3 runs 16 residues. The germline V and J ends were trimmed by 4 bases and 5 bases, with 20 bases remaining between them. Germline V gene lookup returns CDR1 SGHDT and CDR2 YYEEEE. The CDR3 reads CASSPGAARTGDTQYF. As DNA, the CDR3 is TGTGCCAGCAGCCCAGGGGCGGCTAGGACGGGAGATACGCAGTATTTT.

This clonotype was counted a few times. The CDR3 reads CSAPGQGVSEAFF. The DNA for the CDR3 is TGCAGTGCCCCGGGACAGGGGGTTTCTGAAGCTTTCTTT. The chain employs TRBV20-1 and TRBJ1-1; 11 positions match TRBD1. CDR3 length: 13 amino acids. CDR1 is DFQATT and CDR2 is SNEGSKA in the germline V gene (reference sequence). The V segment lost 6 bases and the J segment 6 bases; nucleotides outside the gene matches: 6.

This clonotype was seen a handful of times. In DNA form, the CDR3 reads TGTGCCAGCAGCGTAGTGCCAAGCTACGAGCAGTACTTC. Translating it yields CASSVVPSYEQYF. The chain links TRBV9 to TRBJ2-7; D not certain. The CDR3 sequence is 13 residues long. Trimming cost V 0 bases and J 3 bases, with 7 bases left between them. The germline V gene has CDR1 SGDLS and CDR2 YYNGEE.

This clonotype occurred many times. The V gene is TRBV12-3 or TRBV12-4, the J gene TRBJ2-7, with TRBD2 matching 7 bases. V lost 6 bases and J lost 3; bases outside the gene matches: 5. The CDR3 length is 13 residues. CDR3 DNA: TGTGCCAGCAGCCGGAGCGGGGACTACGAGCAGTACTTC. Amino acid sequence: CASSRSGDYEQYF.

In its sample, this clonotype was seen a few times. This rearrangement joins TRBV7-3 to TRBJ2-5, with 9 bases that match TRBD2. CDR1 SGHTA and CDR2 FQGTGA come from the germline V gene. The CDR3 length is 16 residues. With V trimmed by 2 bases and J by 2 bases, 6 bases remained unmatched. The CDR3 DNA reads as TGTGCCAGCAGCTTAGGTTTCCTAGCGGGACAAGAGACCCAGTACTTC. Amino acid sequence: CASSLGFLAGQETQYF.

This clonotype was detected a few times. The V and J genes are TRBV14 and TRBJ2-5; D gene ambiguous. Trimming took off 0 bases at V and 1 base at J, with 9 bases between the two ends. This CDR3 region has 15 residues. Germline loops: CDR1 SGHDN, CDR2 FVKESK. The CDR3 is CASSQDRDLQETQYF. The CDR3 DNA is TGTGCCAGCAGCCAAGATCGAGACCTCCAAGAGACCCAGTACTTC.

The sample holds many counts of this clonotype. The rearrangement joins TRBV3-1 to TRBJ1-5; TRBD1 might be the D (5 bases). CDR3 size: 15 residues. Germline V gene lookup returns CDR1 LGHDT and CDR2 YNNKEL (reference sequence). V lost 1 base and J 0 bases, leaving 7 bases between the germline ends. The CDR3 protein is CASSQVQDSNQPQHF. The CDR3 DNA is TGTGCCAGCAGCCAAGTACAGGATAGCAATCAGCCCCAGCATTTT. Full variable domain (remainder filled in from reference TRBV3-1 and TRBJ1-5): DTAVSQTPKYLVTQMGNDKSIKCEQNLGHDTMYWYKQDSKKFLKIMFSYNNKELIINETVPNRFSPKSPDKAHLNLHINSLELGDSAVYFCASSQVQDSNQPQHFGDGTRLSIL.

The chain is built from TRBV5-4 and TRBJ2-5, with 11 bases identical to TRBD2. Germline trimming cut 0 bases from V and 5 bases from J; bases unmatched to any gene: 6. CDR3 size: 16 residues. Per germline, CDR1 SGHNT and CDR2 YYREEE (reference sequence). Written as DNA, the CDR3 is TGTGCCAGCAGCTTGGTAGCGGGAGGGCCCTCCGAGACCCAGTACTTC. Translation: CASSLVAGGPSETQYF. Filled out from reference TRBV5-4 and TRBJ2-5, the complete variable domain reads ETGVTQSPTHLIKTRGQQVTLRCSSQSGHNTVSWYQQALGQGPQFIFQYYREEENGRGNFPPRFSGLQFPNYSSELNVNALELDDSALYLCASSLVAGGPSETQYFGPGTRLLVL.